This entry lists 17 T cell receptor beta chains sequenced from one sample in a study of cytomegalovirus exposure and HLA in healthy donors. The primer mix had 60 Vbeta and 13 Jbeta primers. Clones were sequenced by immunoSEQ multiplex PCR, and TCRdb holds only the in-frame ones, with some missing. The data show fewer than 200,000 clones, around four fifths seen once. Input material: PBMCs. All receptors derive from a girl aged 2-9 years in good health and CMV-seropositive.

The chain uses TRBV30 and TRBJ1-5; maybe TRBD1 (5 bases). The CDR3 is 16 residues long. Germline CDR1 is GTSNPN and CDR2 is SVGIG (reference sequence). Trimming shortened V by 1 base and J by 3 bases, and 16 bases separated the two germline ends. CDR3 sequence (DNA): TGTGCCTGGAGTGCTGGGGCCCCTCAAACCAATCAGCCCCAGCATTTT. It codes for CAWSAGAPQTNQPQHF. The complete variable domain, with remaining parts taken from reference TRBV30 and TRBJ1-5, reads SQTIHQWPATLVQPVGSPLSLECTVEGTSNPNLYWYRQAAGRGLQLLFYSVGIGQISSEVPQNLSASRPQDRQFILSSKKLLLSDSGFYLCAWSAGAPQTNQPQHFGDGTRLSIL.

The V gene is TRBV28, the J gene TRBJ1-4, with unresolved D. V gave up 4 bases and J gave up 4 bases, with 10 bases separating them. The CDR3 runs 14 residues. Germline assignment: CDR1 MDHEN and CDR2 SYDVKM. CDR3 in amino acids: CASSSSRLNEKLFF. The CDR3, as DNA: TGTGCCAGCAGTTCCTCCAGGCTTAATGAAAAACTGTTTTTT.

The rearrangement uses TRBV28 and TRBJ2-5; TRBD2 agrees at 9 bases. Germline V gene data show CDR1 as MDHEN and CDR2 as SYDVKM. Trimming took 3 bases from V and 1 from J; bases not matched to a gene: 3. The length of the CDR3 is 15 residues. The CDR3 loop is CASSLQREVQETQYF. CDR3 in DNA: TGTGCCAGCAGTTTGCAGCGGGAGGTCCAAGAGACCCAGTACTTC. The full variable domain, rest sourced from reference TRBV28 and TRBJ2-5, is DVKVTQSSRYLVKRTGEKVFLECVQDMDHENMFWYRQDPGLGLRLIYFSYDVKMKEKGDIPEGYSVSREKKERFSLILESASTNQTSMYLCASSLQREVQETQYFGPGTRLLVL.

This clone was seen once. V gene TRBV6-8 combines with J gene TRBJ1-2; tentatively, D is TRBD1 (6 bases). Germline loops: CDR1 MNHGY, CDR2 SAAAGT. CDR3 length: 14 amino acids. The V and J ends lost 6 bases and 5 bases respectively, with 16 bases between them. Here the CDR3 reads CASRLDRRPYGYTF. The CDR3 region has the DNA TGTGCCAGCAGATTAGACAGGAGGCCTTATGGCTACACCTTC.

V usage is TRBV19 and J usage is TRBJ1-4; D gene uncertain. This CDR3 contains 16 residues. With 6 bases removed from V and 0 bases from J, the gap between germline ends came to 14 bases. CDR1 is LNHDA, CDR2 SQIVND, per germline (reference sequence). The CDR3 here is CASSVMLSATNEKLFF. As DNA, the CDR3 is TGTGCCAGTAGCGTGATGCTAAGTGCAACTAATGAAAAACTGTTTTTT.

The chain is built from TRBV30 and TRBJ1-2; tentatively, D is TRBD1 (5 bases). With 4 bases removed from V and 7 bases from J, the gap between germline ends came to 16 bases. CDR1 is GTSNPN, CDR2 SVGIG, per germline (reference sequence). The CDR3 is 13 residues long. CDR3 nucleotides: TGTGCCTGGAAGAGTGCGCAGGGAGGTGGCTACACCTTC. Protein product: CAWKSAQGGGYTF.

About this clone: The junction and the germline gene differ at one end; a read error may be behind it. V is TRBV7-9 and J is TRBJ1-4; tentative D call: TRBD1 (6 bases). In germline, CDR1 is SEHNR, CDR2 FQNEAQ (reference sequence). The CDR3 loop spans 14 amino acids. CDR3 nucleotide sequence: TGTTCCAGCAGCTTACAGGGCGGTAATGAAAAACTGTTTTTT. Amino acids: CSSSLQGGNEKLFF.

The chain's CDR3 is CASSEFGHRTDTQYF. In nucleotides, the CDR3 is TGTGCCAGCAGTGAATTTGGGCACCGCACAGATACGCAGTATTTT. The rearrangement links TRBV6-1 to TRBJ2-3; D gene ambiguous. V lost 2 bases and J lost 1, with 10 bases in between. CDR1 and CDR2 from the germline V gene are MNHNS and SASEGT. There are 15 residues in the CDR3.

The V call is TRBV15, the J call TRBJ1-4; D unclear. Germline V lookup: CDR1 LNHNV, CDR2 YYDKDF (reference sequence). The V gene lost 3 bases and the J gene lost 7 bases, with 15 bases spanning the gap. The CDR3 is 15 residues long. The CDR3 loop reads CATSSKQDGGEKLFF. DNA for the CDR3: TGTGCCACCAGCAGTAAGCAGGACGGAGGTGAAAAACTGTTTTTT.

V usage is TRBV4-1 and J usage is TRBJ2-5, with TRBD1 identical over 7 bases. This CDR3 is 14 amino acids long. Per the germline V gene, CDR1 is MGHRA and CDR2 is YSYEKL. The V and J ends lost 5 bases and 4 bases, in that order; junction bases with no gene match: 7. The CDR3 sequence is CASSAPGQRETQYF. The DNA of the CDR3 is TGCGCCAGCAGCGCTCCGGGACAGCGAGAGACCCAGTACTTC.

The rearrangement links TRBV7-9 to TRBJ1-1; 7 nucleotides line up with TRBD1. The CDR3 totals 12 residues. V dropped 4 bases and J dropped 8; count of bases not matched to a gene: 4. Germline V gene data show CDR1 as SEHNR and CDR2 as FQNEAQ (reference sequence). The CDR3 DNA is TGTGCCAGCAGCTCCATGGACAGGGAAGCTTTCTTT. Its translation: CASSSMDREAFF. Based on the CDR3 plus reference TRBV7-9 and TRBJ1-1, the full variable domain is DTGVSQNPRHKITKRGQNVTFRCDPISEHNRLYWYRQTLGQGPEFLTYFQNEAQLEKSRLLSDRFSAERPKGSFSTLEIQRTEQGDSAMYLCASSSMDREAFFGQGTRLTVV.

This clone was picked up a small number of times. The chain employs TRBV6-5 and TRBJ2-7; D unresolved. The germline V gene has CDR1 MNHEY and CDR2 SVGAGI. This CDR3 comprises 16 residues. The V end lost 0 bases, the J end lost 2 bases, and 14 bases lay between the germline ends. For the CDR3, the DNA is TGTGCCAGCAGTTACTCGATTAGTTCCGCCACCTACGAGCAGTACTTC. Translating gives CASSYSISSATYEQYF.

This chain connects TRBV30 to TRBJ2-7, with D possibly being TRBD1 (6 bases). The V end lost 4 bases, the J end lost 3 bases, and 13 bases lay between the germline ends. Germline-derived CDR1 and CDR2 are GTSNPN and SVGIG (reference sequence). CDR3 length: 13 residues. The chain's CDR3 is CAWKAGVDYEQYF. In nucleotides, the CDR3 is TGTGCCTGGAAAGCAGGGGTGGACTACGAGCAGTACTTC. Looking up the rest from reference TRBV30 and TRBJ2-7 gives the full variable domain: SQTIHQWPATLVQPVGSPLSLECTVEGTSNPNLYWYRQAAGRGLQLLFYSVGIGQISSEVPQNLSASRPQDRQFILSSKKLLLSDSGFYLCAWKAGVDYEQYFGPGTRLTVT.

The genes are TRBV27 and TRBJ2-5, with 9 bases aligning to TRBD2. Germline CDR1 is MNHEY and CDR2 is SMNVEV (reference sequence). J gave up 3 bases and V 6 bases, and 14 bases lay outside the gene matches. CDR3 length equals 17 residues. CDR3 sequence reads: CASRINGAGGLEETQYF. In DNA form, the CDR3 reads TGTGCCAGCAGAATCAACGGGGCGGGAGGGCTAGAAGAGACCCAGTACTTC.

This clone was seen more than once but under ten times. The rearrangement uses TRBV2 and TRBJ1-2; D is unresolved. CDR3 size: 14 residues. In germline, CDR1 is SNHLY, CDR2 FYNNEI. Trimming left V 9 bases short and J 2 bases short, with 16 bases between. CDR3 region: CASKTTTLNYGYTF. The CDR3 DNA reads TGTGCCAGTAAGACAACGACGCTCAACTATGGCTACACCTTC.

V gene TRBV14 combines with J gene TRBJ2-5; 7 bases are a match to TRBD2. V lost 0 bases, J lost 5 bases, and 6 bases stayed unmatched. The CDR3 is 15 residues long. The germline CDR1 and CDR2 sequences are SGHDN and FVKESK. CDR3 in DNA: TGTGCCAGCAGCCAAGAGCGGGAGCCCCAGGAGACCCAGTACTTC. It is translated as CASSQEREPQETQYF.

This chain uses TRBV5-1 with TRBJ2-1; D is uncertain. V was shortened by 3 bases and J by 5 bases, with 6 bases between the two germline ends. Germline V gene sequence: CDR1 SGHRS, CDR2 YFSETQ. The CDR3 length is 12 residues. This CDR3 is CASSSQDNEQFF. The CDR3 DNA follows: TGCGCCAGCAGCTCGCAGGACAATGAGCAGTTCTTC.